This T cell receptor (beta chain) emerged from a study of blood T cell repertoires in COVID-19. The wider study: Samples taken during acute and convalescent COVID-19 were collected in the United States, Italy and Spain.

Participants reported their clinical history, and cohort assignment relied on those reports. This clone was recorded once. Trimming stripped 2 bases from V and 6 bases from J, with 7 bases between. The CDR3 has 12 amino acids. Germline lookup yields CDR1 LGHNT and CDR2 FRNRAP. How the authors handled the data: Reference gene primer amplification yielded estimated nucleated cell counts. Here immunoSEQ multiplex PCR was the method, and the copy in TCRdb shows in-frame clones only, minus some. Clone size and V and J calls were adopted from that table, with D and trimming inferred from the DNA. The sample records roughly 380,000 clones, around 87% being singletons.

The sequenced sample was PBMCs or T cells enriched from blood (not recorded which). The TCR originated in a man aged 25 to 40 who had recovered from COVID-19. V and J are TRBV12-5 and TRBJ1-1; D not resolved. DNA of the CDR3: TGTGCTAGTGGTTTGTACGGAGCTGAAGCTTTCTTT. It yields the protein CASGLYGAEAFF.